Reported below is one TCR beta chain. Its antigen is not identified. This entry belongs to a study of response to subunit inactivated influenza vaccine. Points from the study as a whole: Researchers suggested that each seasonal influenza vaccination recruits few new T cells.

Using its own MiXCR run on the RT-PCR reads, TCRdb lists one record per CDR3 protein. The table shows more than 150,000 distinct CDR3 sequences, with 9.2% occurring only once. The V gene lost 0 bases and the J gene lost 4 bases, with 7 bases spanning the gap. CDR1 and CDR2 (germline): MNHEY, SVGAGI. This CDR3 spans 14 amino acids. The specimen was non-naive T cells sorted from PBMCs, collected on the day of vaccination. The genes are TRBV6-5 and TRBJ1-5; D perhaps matches TRBD1 (5 bases). This clonotype originated in a man aged 50-60 years who received an inactivated influenza vaccine. CDR3 amino acids: CASSYSRGNQPQHF. The CDR3 nucleotides are TGTGCCAGCAGTTACTCGAGGGGTAATCAGCCCCAGCATTTT.